This T cell receptor beta chain was sequenced for a study of blood T cells in healthy people across ages. Whole-study findings and limits: Older age went with lower TCR beta diversity per million T cells, in a roughly linear way. More naive CD4+ cells and higher diversity were found in long-lived than in aged donors.

Then a second PCR, running roughly 7 to 11 cycles, was carried out with a sample-barcoded 5' primer and a J-beta primer mix. TCRdb analysed the 5' RACE reads with MiXCR anew, one entry per CDR3 protein. The data show approximately 2,000,000 distinct CDR3 sequences, approximately 39% seen once. At least 6.5 million PBMCs were isolated per sample. Per sample, no less than 5 micrograms of total RNA were extracted. Germline CDR1 and CDR2: MNHEY and SMNVEV (reference sequence). The V segment lost 6 bases and the J segment 4 bases; nucleotides outside the gene matches: 8. The CDR3 spans 15 residues. This clonotype was seen only a few times. Its antigen remains unknown.

The material sequenced was blood. This TCR came from a human donor in good health. V usage is TRBV27 and J usage is TRBJ2-7; 11 bases are a match to TRBD1. The CDR3 nucleotides read TGTGCCAGCAGGGCCGGACAGGGGGCGCGATACGAGCAGTACTTC. Translation gives CASRAGQGARYEQYF.